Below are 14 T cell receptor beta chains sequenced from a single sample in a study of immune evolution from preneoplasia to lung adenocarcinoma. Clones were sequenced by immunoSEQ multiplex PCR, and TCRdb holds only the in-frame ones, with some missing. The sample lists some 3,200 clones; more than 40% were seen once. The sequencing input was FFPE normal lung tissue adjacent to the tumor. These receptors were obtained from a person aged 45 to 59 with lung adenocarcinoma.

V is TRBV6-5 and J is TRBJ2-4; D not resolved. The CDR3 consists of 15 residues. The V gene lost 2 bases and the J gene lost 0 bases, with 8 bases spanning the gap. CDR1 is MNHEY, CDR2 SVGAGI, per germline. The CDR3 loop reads CASSYPTVAKNIQYF. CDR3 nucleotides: TGTGCCAGCAGTTACCCAACAGTAGCCAAAAACATTCAGTACTTC.

DNA of the CDR3: TGTGCCAGCAGCTTTCATAGCAATCAGCCCCAGCATTTT. It specifies CASSFHSNQPQHF. The rearrangement links TRBV11-2 to TRBJ1-5; D call uncertain. Trimming removed 3 bases at V and 0 bases at J, with 3 bases between. From germline, CDR1 is SGHAT and CDR2 FQNNGV. The CDR3 runs 13 residues.

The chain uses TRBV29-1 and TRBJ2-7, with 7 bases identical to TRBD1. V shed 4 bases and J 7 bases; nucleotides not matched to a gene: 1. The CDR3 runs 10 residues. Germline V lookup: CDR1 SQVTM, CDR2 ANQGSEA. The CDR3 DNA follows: TGCAGCGTTGTACAGGGGGAGCAGTACTTC. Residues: CSVVQGEQYF.

The chain's CDR3 is CASREQGGTEAFF. The CDR3 DNA is TGTGCCAGCAGAGAACAGGGAGGCACTGAAGCTTTCTTT. The chain recombines TRBV11-2 with TRBJ1-1; maybe TRBD1 (6 bases). The germline CDR1 and CDR2 sequences are SGHAT and FQNNGV. V was cut by 6 bases and J by 4 bases, with 12 bases left in between. This CDR3 is 13 amino acids long.

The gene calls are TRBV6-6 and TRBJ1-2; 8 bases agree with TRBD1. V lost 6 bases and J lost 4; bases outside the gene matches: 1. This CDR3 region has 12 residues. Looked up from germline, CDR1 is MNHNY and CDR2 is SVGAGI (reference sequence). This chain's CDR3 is CASRDRAYGYTF. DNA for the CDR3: TGTGCCAGCAGGGACAGGGCCTATGGCTACACCTTC.

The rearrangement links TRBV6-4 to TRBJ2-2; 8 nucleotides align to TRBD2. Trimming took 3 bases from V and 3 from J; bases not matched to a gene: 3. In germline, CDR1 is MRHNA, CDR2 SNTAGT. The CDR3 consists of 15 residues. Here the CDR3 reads CASSESAGDTGELFF. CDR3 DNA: TGTGCCAGCAGTGAATCAGCGGGAGACACCGGGGAGCTGTTTTTT.

CDR3 sequence (DNA): TGTGCCAGCTCACCACGAGGGGGCAGGAATGAGCAGTTCTTC. It encodes CASSPRGGRNEQFF. V usage is TRBV18 and J usage is TRBJ2-1, with 7 bases lining up with TRBD1. The CDR3 totals 14 residues. Trimming cost V 1 base and J 7 bases; bases outside gene matches: 4. The germline V gene has CDR1 KGHSH and CDR2 LQKENI.

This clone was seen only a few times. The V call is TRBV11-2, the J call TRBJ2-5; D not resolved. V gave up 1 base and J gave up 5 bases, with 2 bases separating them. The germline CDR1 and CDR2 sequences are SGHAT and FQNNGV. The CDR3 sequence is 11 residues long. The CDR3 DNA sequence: TGTGCCAGCAGCTTAGGCGAGACCCAGTACTTC. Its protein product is CASSLGETQYF.

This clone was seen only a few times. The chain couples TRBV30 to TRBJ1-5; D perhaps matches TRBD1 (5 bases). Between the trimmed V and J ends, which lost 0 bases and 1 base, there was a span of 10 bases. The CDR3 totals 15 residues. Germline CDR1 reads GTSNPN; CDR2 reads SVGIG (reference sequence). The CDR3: CAWSVGQGSNQPQHF. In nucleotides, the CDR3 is TGTGCCTGGAGTGTGGGGCAGGGAAGCAATCAGCCCCAGCATTTT.

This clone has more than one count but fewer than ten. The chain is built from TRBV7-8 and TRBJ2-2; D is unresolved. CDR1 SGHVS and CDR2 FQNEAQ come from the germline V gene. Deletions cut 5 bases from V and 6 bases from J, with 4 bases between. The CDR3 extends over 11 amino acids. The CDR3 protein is CASSPAGELFF. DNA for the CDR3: TGTGCCAGCAGCCCCGCCGGGGAGCTGTTTTTT.

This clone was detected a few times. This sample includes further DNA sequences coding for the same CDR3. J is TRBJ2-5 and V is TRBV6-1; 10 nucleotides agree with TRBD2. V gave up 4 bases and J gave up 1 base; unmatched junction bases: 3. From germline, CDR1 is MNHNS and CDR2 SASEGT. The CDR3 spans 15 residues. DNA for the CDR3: TGTGCCAGCAGTGGCCAGCGGGGGGGCCAAGAGACCCAGTACTTC. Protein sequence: CASSGQRGGQETQYF.

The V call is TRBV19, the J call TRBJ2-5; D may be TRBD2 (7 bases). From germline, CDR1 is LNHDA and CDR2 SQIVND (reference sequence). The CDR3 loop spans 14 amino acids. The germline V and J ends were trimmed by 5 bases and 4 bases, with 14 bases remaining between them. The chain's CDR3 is CASSVGGGGETQYF. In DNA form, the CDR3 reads TGTGCCAGTAGTGTGGGGGGAGGGGGAGAGACCCAGTACTTC.

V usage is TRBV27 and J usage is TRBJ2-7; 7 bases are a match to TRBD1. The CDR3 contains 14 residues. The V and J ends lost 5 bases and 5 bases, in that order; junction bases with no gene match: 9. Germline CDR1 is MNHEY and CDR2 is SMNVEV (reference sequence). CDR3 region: CASSTGAQRNEQYF. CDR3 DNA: TGTGCCAGCAGTACAGGGGCGCAGAGGAACGAGCAGTACTTC.

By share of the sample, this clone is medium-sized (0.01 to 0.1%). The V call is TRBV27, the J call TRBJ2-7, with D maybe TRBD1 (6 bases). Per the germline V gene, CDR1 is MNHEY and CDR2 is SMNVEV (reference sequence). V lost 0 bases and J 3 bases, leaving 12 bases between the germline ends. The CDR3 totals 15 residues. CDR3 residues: CASSLSRGKFYEQYF. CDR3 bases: TGTGCCAGCAGTTTATCCAGGGGCAAATTCTACGAGCAGTACTTC.